The source of this T cell receptor beta chain is a study of beta chain features in type 1 diabetes. Background on the study: Healthy donors, compared against patients, showed similar age, gender and cell yields. There were 90 million to 110 million sorted cells examined across all samples. Study-wide points: TCRB CDR3s were moderately but significantly shorter in Type 1 diabetes patients in all four CD4+ subsets.

TCRB transcripts that were expressed got sequenced, as all of the isolated RNA had been reverse transcribed. Method: immunoSEQ multiplex PCR; TCRdb's copy keeps in-frame clones and lacks some. The data hold 600,000 or so clones, with around 15% observed a single time. The sample holds a few counts of this clone. The antigen remains unidentified. Trimming left V 7 bases short and J 5 bases short, with 11 bases between. The CDR3 is made up of 12 amino acids. Germline CDR1 reads SNHLY; CDR2 reads FYNNEI. The TCR was taken from a man between 18 and 35 years old with type 1 diabetes. The material sequenced was naive CD4+ T cells from blood. The J gene is TRBJ2-5, the V gene TRBV2; no firm D call. DNA of the CDR3: TGTGCCAGCATGAAACTTTTGGAGACCCAGTACTTC. Amino acid sequence: CASMKLLETQYF.